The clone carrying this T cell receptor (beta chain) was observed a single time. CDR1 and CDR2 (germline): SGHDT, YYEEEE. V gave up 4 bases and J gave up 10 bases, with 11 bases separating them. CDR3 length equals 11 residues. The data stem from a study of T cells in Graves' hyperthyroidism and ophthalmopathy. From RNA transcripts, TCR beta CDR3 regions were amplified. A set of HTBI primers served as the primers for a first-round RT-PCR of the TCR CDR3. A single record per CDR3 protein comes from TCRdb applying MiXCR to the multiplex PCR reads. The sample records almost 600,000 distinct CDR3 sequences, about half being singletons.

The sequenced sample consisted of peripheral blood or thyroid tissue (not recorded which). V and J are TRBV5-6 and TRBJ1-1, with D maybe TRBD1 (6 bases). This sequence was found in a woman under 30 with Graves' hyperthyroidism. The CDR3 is CASSPQGTAFF. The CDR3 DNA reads TGTGCCAGCAGCCCCCAGGGGACAGCTTTCTTT.